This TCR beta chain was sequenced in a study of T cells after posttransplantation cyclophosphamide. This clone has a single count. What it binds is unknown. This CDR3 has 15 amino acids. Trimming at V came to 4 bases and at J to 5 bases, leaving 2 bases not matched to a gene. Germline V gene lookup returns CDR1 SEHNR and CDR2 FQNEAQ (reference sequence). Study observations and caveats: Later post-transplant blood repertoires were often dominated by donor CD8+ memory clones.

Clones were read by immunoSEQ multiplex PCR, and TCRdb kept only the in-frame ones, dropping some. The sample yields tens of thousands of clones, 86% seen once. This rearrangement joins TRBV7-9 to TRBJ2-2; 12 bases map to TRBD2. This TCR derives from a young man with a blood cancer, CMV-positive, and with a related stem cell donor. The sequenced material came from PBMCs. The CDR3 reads CASSSGTSGTGELFF. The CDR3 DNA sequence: TGTGCCAGCAGCTCCGGGACTAGCGGGACCGGGGAGCTGTTTTTT.